The 29 T cell receptor beta chains reported below all come from one sample, sequenced in a study of human T cells and chemical hapten exposure. The time point is: patch test 2, 6 weeks after DPC sensitization. Treatment meaning: therapeutic diphenylcyclopropenone sensitization with weekly scalp DPC. TCRdb processed the RACE reads anew with MiXCR; each CDR3 protein has one entry. The sample gives just over 350,000 distinct CDR3 sequences, about 6% of which show up once; around 5.6% is in the top ten. The sample consisted of whole blood, taken in connection with sensitization to the hapten diphenylcyclopropenone (DPC). These receptors all come from a woman younger than 35 with alopecia areata. Some clones in this sample may be carry-over from other donors' samples.

This clonotype was observed many times. The chain couples TRBV13 to TRBJ2-1; the D gene is possibly TRBD1 (6 bases). Germline V gene lookup returns CDR1 PRHDT and CDR2 FYEKMQ (reference sequence). The CDR3 runs 14 residues. Trimming left V 0 bases short and J 8 bases short, with 11 bases between. The CDR3 nucleotides read TGTGCCAGCAGCTTAGGTCCAGGGGCGGATGAGCAGTTCTTC. This translates into CASSLGPGADEQFF.

The rearrangement joins TRBV3-1 to TRBJ2-1; possible D gene TRBD1, 6 bases. The V gene lost 4 bases and the J gene lost 7 bases, with 8 bases spanning the gap. Germline CDR1 and CDR2: LGHDT and YNNKEL (reference sequence). This CDR3 is built from 12 residues. Here the CDR3 DNA reads TGTGCCAGCAGCCGGACAGTTAATGAGCAGTTCTTC. Translating it yields CASSRTVNEQFF.

This clonotype came up many times. Here the CDR3 reads CASRGVNTEAFF. In DNA form, the CDR3 reads TGCGCCAGCAGGGGCGTTAACACTGAAGCTTTCTTT. V gene TRBV5-1 combines with J gene TRBJ1-1; no reliable D call. This CDR3 has 12 residues. V lost 5 bases, J lost 2 bases, and 7 bases lay in between. Germline values: CDR1 SGHRS, CDR2 YFSETQ. The variable domain in full, completed from reference TRBV5-1 and TRBJ1-1, reads KAGVTQTPRYLIKTRGQQVTLSCSPISGHRSVSWYQQTPGQGLQFLFEYFSETQRNKGNFPGRFSGRQFSNSRSEMNVSTLELGDSALYLCASRGVNTEAFFGQGTRLTVV.

The V and J genes are TRBV12-3 or TRBV12-4 and TRBJ2-7; TRBD1 might be the D (5 bases). V was shortened by 3 bases and J by 2 bases, with 20 bases between the two germline ends. The CDR3 extends over 17 amino acids. The CDR3 region has the DNA TGTGCCAGCAGTTTGGCCACGAGTACAGGTACTACCTACGAGCAGTACTTC. Its protein product is CASSLATSTGTTYEQYF.

The chain links TRBV20-1 to TRBJ2-7; TRBD1 matches at 8 bases. Germline trimming cut 6 bases from V and 5 bases from J; bases unmatched to any gene: 15. The CDR3 consists of 15 residues. CDR1 and CDR2 (germline): DFQATT, SNEGSKA (reference sequence). The CDR3: CSAHPEGRGHDEQYF. CDR3 sequence (DNA): TGCAGTGCCCATCCCGAGGGCAGGGGGCACGACGAGCAGTACTTC.

The V and J genes are TRBV20-1 and TRBJ2-4, with a tentative D call TRBD2 (6 bases). This CDR3 contains 14 residues. Trimming cost V 0 bases and J 6 bases, with 12 bases left between them. Germline V gene sequence: CDR1 DFQATT, CDR2 SNEGSKA (reference sequence). The CDR3 DNA reads TGCAGTGCTAGAGAGGGGGGTACTCCAAACATTCAGTACTTC. Protein product: CSAREGGTPNIQYF.

This clonotype was recorded many times. J is TRBJ2-1 and V is TRBV4-1; TRBD1 agrees at 12 bases. The CDR3 is 14 amino acids. The J segment lost 6 bases and the V segment lost 8 bases, leaving 5 bases of the junction unmatched. The germline V gene has CDR1 MGHRA and CDR2 YSYEKL. CDR3 DNA: TGCGCCAGCGGCGGGACAGGGGGCCTCAATGAGCAGTTCTTC. Its protein product is CASGGTGGLNEQFF.

The chain carries TRBV3-1 and TRBJ2-5; D uncertain. The CDR3 runs 17 residues. Germline CDR1 is LGHDT and CDR2 is YNNKEL (reference sequence). The V end lost 0 bases, the J end lost 0 bases, and 14 bases lay between the germline ends. CDR3 amino acids: CASSQDLAFPYQETQYF. CDR3 nucleotides: TGTGCCAGCAGCCAAGATTTGGCTTTCCCGTACCAAGAGACCCAGTACTTC.

This clonotype came up a few times. This chain connects TRBV6-5 to TRBJ2-1, with D uncertain. V lost 5 bases to trimming and J lost 8 bases, with 13 bases between them. This CDR3 contains 13 residues. CDR1 MNHEY and CDR2 SVGAGI come from the germline V gene. CDR3: CASSPSRADEQFF. Here the CDR3 DNA reads TGTGCCAGCAGTCCCTCCCGGGCCGATGAGCAGTTCTTC.

This clonotype was seen repeatedly, ten times or more. This chain connects TRBV7-3 to TRBJ1-1; 8 bases fit TRBD1. V shed 3 bases, J shed 4 bases, and the junction held 7 bases outside the gene matches. Per germline, CDR1 SGHTA and CDR2 FQGTGA. CDR3 length: 15 residues. The CDR3 protein is CASSLGRQGSTEAFF. DNA for the CDR3: TGTGCCAGCAGCTTGGGGCGACAGGGGAGCACTGAAGCTTTCTTT.

This clonotype was counted ten times or more. The chain's CDR3 is CSATQDRDNSPLHF. The CDR3 region has the DNA TGCAGTGCTACCCAGGACAGGGATAATTCACCCCTCCACTTT. V is TRBV20-1 and J is TRBJ1-6, with TRBD1 matching over 8 bases. The junction had 4 bases not matched to a gene; V was cut back by 4 bases and J by 5 bases. The CDR3 totals 14 residues. Germline CDR1 reads DFQATT; CDR2 reads SNEGSKA (reference sequence).

This clonotype was seen at least ten times. The rearrangement links TRBV5-5 to TRBJ1-4, with 7 bases matching TRBD1. The CDR3 sequence is 14 residues long. From germline, CDR1 is SGHKS and CDR2 YYEKEE (reference sequence). Losses at the gene ends were 4 bases for V and 5 bases for J; bases not matched to a gene: 5. CDR3 nucleotide sequence: TGTGCCAGCAGCGCCGGGACAGTGAATGAAAAACTGTTTTTT. Translating it yields CASSAGTVNEKLFF.

Many counts were recorded for this clonotype. V usage is TRBV7-9 and J usage is TRBJ1-3, with D possibly matching TRBD1 (5 bases). Per germline, CDR1 SEHNR and CDR2 FQNEAQ (reference sequence). The length of the CDR3 is 18 residues. Between the trimmed V and J ends, which lost 1 base and 4 bases, there was a span of 20 bases. CDR3 sequence reads: CASSLVREKTGWGNTIYF. As DNA, the CDR3 is TGTGCCAGCAGCTTAGTTCGCGAAAAAACAGGTTGGGGAAACACCATATATTTT.

The table lists this clonotype with a few counts. V gene TRBV6-6 combines with J gene TRBJ2-3; D is perhaps TRBD1 (6 bases). This CDR3 has 13 residues. The germline V gene encodes CDR1 MNHNY and CDR2 SVGAGI (reference sequence). V lost 6 bases and J 2 bases, leaving 9 bases between the germline ends. Here the CDR3 reads CASRQGFTDTQYF. Written as DNA, the CDR3 is TGTGCCAGCAGACAGGGATTCACAGATACGCAGTATTTT.

This clonotype was counted between two and nine times. The gene calls are TRBV5-6 and TRBJ2-3; D gene uncertain. V dropped 4 bases and J dropped 0 bases, with 9 bases sitting between them. This CDR3 contains 14 residues. Germline V gene data show CDR1 as SGHDT and CDR2 as YYEEEE. DNA for the CDR3: TGTGCCAGCAGCACCCTATTTAGCACAGATACGCAGTATTTT. It translates to CASSTLFSTDTQYF.

Only a few counts were recorded for this clonotype. The gene calls are TRBV2 and TRBJ1-5; 8 bases line up with TRBD1. The V and J ends lost 3 bases and 3 bases, in that order; junction bases with no gene match: 7. This CDR3 comprises 16 residues. Looked up from germline, CDR1 is SNHLY and CDR2 is FYNNEI. The CDR3, as DNA: TGTGCCAGCAGTGAGGACAGGGTCCCCTACAATCAGCCCCAGCATTTT. It codes for CASSEDRVPYNQPQHF.

The rearrangement joins TRBV12-3 or TRBV12-4 to TRBJ2-1; the match to TRBD2 covers 8 bases. Trimming took 5 bases from V and 8 from J; bases not matched to a gene: 14. The CDR3 has 16 residues. DNA for the CDR3: TGTGCCAGCAGTACAGAGGACCCCGGGGGGGAGGATGAGCAGTTCTTC. This sequence encodes CASSTEDPGGEDEQFF.

This clonotype appeared a few times. The gene calls are TRBV27 and TRBJ2-3, with 9 bases matching TRBD2. V dropped 4 bases and J dropped 1; count of bases not matched to a gene: 3. CDR3 size: 15 residues. Germline CDR1 and CDR2: MNHEY and SMNVEV (reference sequence). CDR3 sequence (DNA): TGTGCCAGCAGTTCAGTAGCGGGAGGCACAGATACGCAGTATTTT. It translates to CASSSVAGGTDTQYF.

This clonotype was seen ten or more times. The chain couples TRBV24-1 to TRBJ1-3; D not certain. The germline CDR1 and CDR2 sequences are KGHDR and SFDVKD. This CDR3 comprises 13 residues. V was trimmed by 9 bases and J by 0 bases, leaving 8 bases between them. CDR3 amino acids: CATAHHSGNTIYF. CDR3 nucleotides: TGTGCCACCGCTCACCACTCTGGAAACACCATATATTTT.

This clonotype showed up just a few times. The chain couples TRBV9 to TRBJ1-6, with a possible D match to TRBD1 (5 bases). The germline V and J ends were trimmed by 3 bases and 9 bases, with 19 bases remaining between them. CDR1 is SGDLS, CDR2 YYNGEE, per germline. CDR3 length equals 16 residues. The CDR3 nucleotides read TGTGCCAGCAGCGGAAGAGGAGAGCTTGGGGGTTCACCCCTCCACTTT. The encoded protein is CASSGRGELGGSPLHF.

This clonotype was picked up many times. The V gene is TRBV4-3, the J gene TRBJ2-3; 7 nucleotides line up with TRBD2. Losses at the gene ends were 0 bases for V and 4 bases for J; bases not matched to a gene: 10. This CDR3 has 17 amino acids. The germline CDR1 and CDR2 sequences are LGHNA and YSLEER. The chain's CDR3 is CASSQDGSGEGPDTQYF. Written as DNA, the CDR3 is TGCGCCAGCAGCCAAGATGGGAGCGGGGAAGGGCCAGATACGCAGTATTTT.

The chain couples TRBV24-1 to TRBJ2-3; possibly TRBD1 or TRBD2 for D (5 bases each). The V end lost 2 bases, the J end lost 1 base, and 12 bases lay between the germline ends. Germline assignment: CDR1 KGHDR and CDR2 SFDVKD. The CDR3 extends over 16 amino acids. The DNA for the CDR3 is TGTGCCACCAGTGATTCCGGGACGCCCGGCACAGATACGCAGTATTTT. Its translation: CATSDSGTPGTDTQYF.

This clonotype turned up a few times. The chain uses TRBV9 and TRBJ1-1, with TRBD1 identical over 8 bases. The CDR3 loop spans 18 amino acids. CDR1 is SGDLS, CDR2 YYNGEE, per germline. Trimming at V came to 2 bases and at J to 0 bases, leaving 12 bases not matched to a gene. Here the CDR3 reads CASSVDLTGETMNTEAFF. For the CDR3, the DNA is TGTGCCAGCAGCGTCGATCTGACAGGGGAAACCATGAACACTGAAGCTTTCTTT.

This clonotype showed up just a few times. The chain employs TRBV7-8 and TRBJ1-2; D might be TRBD1 (5 bases). The CDR3 runs to 18 residues. The germline V gene has CDR1 SGHVS and CDR2 FQNEAQ. The V end was cut by 7 bases, the J end by 0 bases, with 24 bases between. CDR3 region: CASTPRPGHAASNYGYTF. CDR3 in DNA: TGTGCCAGCACCCCGAGACCTGGACACGCCGCCTCTAACTATGGCTACACCTTC. The full variable domain, in which reference TRBV7-8 and TRBJ1-2 provide the parts outside the CDR3, is GAGVSQSPRYKVAKRGQDVALRCDPISGHVSLFWYQQALGQGPEFLTYFQNEAQLDKSGLPSDRFFAERPEGSVSTLKIQRTQQEDSAVYLCASTPRPGHAASNYGYTFGSGTRLTVV.

Ten or more counts support this clonotype. The chain recombines TRBV2 with TRBJ1-4; TRBD1 matches 7 bases. The CDR3 sequence is 13 residues long. Germline CDR1 is SNHLY and CDR2 is FYNNEI. The junction had 2 bases not matched to a gene; V was cut back by 5 bases and J by 5 bases. In nucleotides, the CDR3 is TGTGCCAGCAGTAGGGACAGAAATGAAAAACTGTTTTTT. It specifies CASSRDRNEKLFF.

The chain is built from TRBV20-1 and TRBJ2-1; 10 bases map to TRBD1. The V and J ends lost 6 bases and 2 bases, in that order; junction bases with no gene match: 10. The germline CDR1 and CDR2 sequences are DFQATT and SNEGSKA (reference sequence). The CDR3 length is 16 residues. CDR3 sequence: CSAPSLGQGAYNEQFF. CDR3 sequence (DNA): TGCAGTGCCCCATCCCTTGGACAGGGGGCCTACAATGAGCAGTTCTTC.

This clonotype was recorded many times. The chain is built from TRBV12-3 or TRBV12-4 and TRBJ1-5, with D maybe TRBD1 (6 bases). The V end was cut by 2 bases, the J end by 3 bases, with 11 bases between. This CDR3 region has 15 residues. CDR3 residues: CASSLRQGNNQPQHF. CDR3 sequence (DNA): TGTGCCAGCAGTTTAAGGCAGGGGAACAATCAGCCCCAGCATTTT.

This clonotype was seen ten or more times. The V gene is TRBV28, the J gene TRBJ1-5; D possibly corresponds to TRBD1 (6 bases). V lost 5 bases, J lost 1 base, and 12 bases lay in between. The V gene's germline CDR1 is MDHEN and CDR2 SYDVKM. The CDR3 is made up of 15 amino acids. CDR3 coding DNA: TGTGCCAGCAGTCCCCTGGACAGAAGCAATCAGCCCCAGCATTTT. Translating it yields CASSPLDRSNQPQHF.

This rearrangement joins TRBV15 to TRBJ1-1; the match to TRBD1 covers 7 bases. This CDR3 spans 17 amino acids. Per the germline V gene, CDR1 is LNHNV and CDR2 is YYDKDF (reference sequence). V was pared by 1 base and J by 1 base, with 9 bases of the junction left unmatched. In DNA, the CDR3 is TGTGCCACCAGCAGAGCTATTGGGACAGCTCCGAACACTGAAGCTTTCTTT. Its translation: CATSRAIGTAPNTEAFF.